This T cell receptor beta chain is from a study of blood T cells in healthy people across ages. The overall study: Researchers report that template switching captured about one barcoded beta molecule per two T cells.

Russia was home to the donors, healthy Caucasian individuals aged roughly 6 to 95. They isolated at least 6 million PBMCs from each sample. Together with a sample-barcoded 5' primer, a J-beta primer mix was included in a second PCR lasting roughly 6 to 12 cycles. TCRdb redid the calling of the 5' RACE reads with MiXCR, one entry per CDR3 protein. The sample has roughly 1 million distinct CDR3 sequences, roughly a quarter seen once; the top ten hold less than 0.75%. Germline loops: CDR1 SQVTM, CDR2 ANQGSEA. Trimming took 5 bases from V and 7 from J; bases not matched to a gene: 8. The CDR3 runs to 15 residues. These same records also appear under a second study, on T cells of mothers and their children. That study reports: Using the M1S primer, the second PCR added sample barcodes along with 2-4 random nucleotides.

This sequence originates from a girl aged 2 to 9 in good health. The chain links TRBV29-1 to TRBJ1-4; 12 bases fit TRBD1. Material: blood. The CDR3 region has the DNA TGCAGCGTTAGTGGGGACAGGGGGCGAGGTGAAAAACTGTTTTTT. It encodes CSVSGDRGRGEKLFF.